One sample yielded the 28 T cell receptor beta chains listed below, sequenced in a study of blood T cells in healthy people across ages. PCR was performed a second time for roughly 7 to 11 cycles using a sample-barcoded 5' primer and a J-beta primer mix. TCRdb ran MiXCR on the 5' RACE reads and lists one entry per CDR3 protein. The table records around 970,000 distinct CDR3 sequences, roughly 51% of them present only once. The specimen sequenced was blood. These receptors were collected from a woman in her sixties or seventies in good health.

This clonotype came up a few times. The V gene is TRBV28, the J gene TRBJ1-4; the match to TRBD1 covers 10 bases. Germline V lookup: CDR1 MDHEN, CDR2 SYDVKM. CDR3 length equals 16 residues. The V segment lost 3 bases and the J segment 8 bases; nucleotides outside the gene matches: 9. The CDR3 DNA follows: TGTGCCAGCAGTTTTGTTGGGACAGGGGATCGGGAAAAACTGTTTTTT. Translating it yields CASSFVGTGDREKLFF.

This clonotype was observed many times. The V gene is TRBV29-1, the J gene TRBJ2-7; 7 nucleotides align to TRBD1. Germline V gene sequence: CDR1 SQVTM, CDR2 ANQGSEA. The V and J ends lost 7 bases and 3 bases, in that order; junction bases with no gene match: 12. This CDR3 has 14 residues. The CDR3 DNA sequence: TGCAGCGCCAAGACAGGGAGTTTCAGCTACGAGCAGTACTTC. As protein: CSAKTGSFSYEQYF.

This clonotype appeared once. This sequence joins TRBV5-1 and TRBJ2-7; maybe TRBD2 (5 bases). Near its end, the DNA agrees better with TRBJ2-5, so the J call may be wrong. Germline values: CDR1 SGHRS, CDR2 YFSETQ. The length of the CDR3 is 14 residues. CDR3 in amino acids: CASSSSAGRETQYF. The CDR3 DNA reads TGCGCCAGCAGCTCTTCTGCGGGCCGAGAGACCCAGTACTTC.

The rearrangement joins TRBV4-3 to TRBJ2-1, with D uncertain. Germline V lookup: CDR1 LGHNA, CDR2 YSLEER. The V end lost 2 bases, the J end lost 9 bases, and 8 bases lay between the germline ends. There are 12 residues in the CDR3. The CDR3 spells CASSQSPGEQFF. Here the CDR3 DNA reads TGCGCCAGCAGCCAATCTCCCGGTGAGCAGTTCTTC.

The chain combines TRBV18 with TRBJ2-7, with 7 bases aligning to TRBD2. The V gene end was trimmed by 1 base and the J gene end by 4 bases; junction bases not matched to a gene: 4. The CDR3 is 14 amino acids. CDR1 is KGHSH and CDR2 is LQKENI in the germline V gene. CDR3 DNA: TGTGCCAGCTCACCACAAAGCGGGAATTACGAGCAGTACTTC. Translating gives CASSPQSGNYEQYF.

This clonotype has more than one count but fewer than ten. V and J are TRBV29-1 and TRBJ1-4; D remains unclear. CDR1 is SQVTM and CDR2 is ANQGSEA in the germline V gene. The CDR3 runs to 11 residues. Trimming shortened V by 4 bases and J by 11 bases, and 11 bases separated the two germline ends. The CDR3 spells CSVGARQKLFF. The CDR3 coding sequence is TGCAGCGTTGGGGCCAGGCAGAAACTGTTTTTT. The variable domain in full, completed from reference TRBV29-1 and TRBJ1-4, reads SAVISQKPSRDICQRGTSLTIQCQVDSQVTMMFWYRQQPGQSLTLIATANQGSEATYESGFVIDKFPISRPNLTFSTLTVSNMSPEDSSIYLCSVGARQKLFFGSGTQLSVL.

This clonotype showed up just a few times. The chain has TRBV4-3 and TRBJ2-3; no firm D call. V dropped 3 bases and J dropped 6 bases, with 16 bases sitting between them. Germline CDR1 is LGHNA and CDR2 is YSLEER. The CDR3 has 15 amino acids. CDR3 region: CASSHRAANGDTQYF. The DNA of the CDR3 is TGCGCCAGCAGCCACCGGGCGGCTAATGGGGATACGCAGTATTTT.

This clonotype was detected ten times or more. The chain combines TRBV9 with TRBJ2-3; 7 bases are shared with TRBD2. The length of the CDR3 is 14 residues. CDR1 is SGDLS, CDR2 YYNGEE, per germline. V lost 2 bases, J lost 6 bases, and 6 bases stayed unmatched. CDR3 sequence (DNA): TGTGCCAGCAGCGTCGGGGGGAGCGGCGATACGCAGTATTTT. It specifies CASSVGGSGDTQYF.

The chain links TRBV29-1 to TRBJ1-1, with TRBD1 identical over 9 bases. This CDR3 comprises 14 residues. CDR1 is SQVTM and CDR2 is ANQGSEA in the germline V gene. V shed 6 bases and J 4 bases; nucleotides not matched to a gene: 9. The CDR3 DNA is TGCAGCGTCGCAACAACAGGGGGCGGCACTGAAGCTTTCTTT. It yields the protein CSVATTGGGTEAFF.

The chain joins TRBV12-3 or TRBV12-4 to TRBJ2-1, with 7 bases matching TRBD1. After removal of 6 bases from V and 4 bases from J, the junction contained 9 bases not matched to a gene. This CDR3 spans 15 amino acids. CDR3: CASSLMGQQYNEQFF. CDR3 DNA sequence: TGTGCCAGCAGCCTCATGGGACAGCAATACAATGAGCAGTTCTTC.

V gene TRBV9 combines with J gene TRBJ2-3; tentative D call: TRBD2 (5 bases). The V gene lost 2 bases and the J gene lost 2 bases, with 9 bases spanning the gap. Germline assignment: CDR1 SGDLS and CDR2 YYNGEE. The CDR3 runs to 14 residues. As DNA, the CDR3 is TGTGCCAGCAGCGTTCTTAGCGCCACAGATACGCAGTATTTT. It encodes CASSVLSATDTQYF.

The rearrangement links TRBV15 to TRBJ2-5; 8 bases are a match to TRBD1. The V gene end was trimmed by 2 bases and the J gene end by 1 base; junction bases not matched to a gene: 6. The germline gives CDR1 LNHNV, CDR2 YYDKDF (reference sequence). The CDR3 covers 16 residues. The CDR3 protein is CATSRNRGRPQETQYF. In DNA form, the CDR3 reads TGTGCCACCAGCAGAAACAGGGGGAGACCCCAAGAGACCCAGTACTTC. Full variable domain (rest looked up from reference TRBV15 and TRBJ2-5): DAMVIQNPRYQVTQFGKPVTLSCSQTLNHNVMYWYQQKSSQAPKLLFHYYDKDFNNEADTPDNFQSRRPNTSFCFLDIRSPGLGDTAMYLCATSRNRGRPQETQYFGPGTRLLVL.

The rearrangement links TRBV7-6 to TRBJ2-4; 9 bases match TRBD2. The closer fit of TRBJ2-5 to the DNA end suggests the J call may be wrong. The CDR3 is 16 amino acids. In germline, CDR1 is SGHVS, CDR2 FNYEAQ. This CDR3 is CASSAGGGSGSETQYF. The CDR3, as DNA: TGTGCCAGCAGCGCCGGGGGAGGTAGCGGGAGTGAGACCCAGTACTTC.

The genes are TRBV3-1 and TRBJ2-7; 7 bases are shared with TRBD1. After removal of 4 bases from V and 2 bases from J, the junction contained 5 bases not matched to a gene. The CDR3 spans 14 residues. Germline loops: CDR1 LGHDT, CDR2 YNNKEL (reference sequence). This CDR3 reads CASSLWDRPYEQYF. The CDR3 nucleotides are TGTGCCAGCAGCCTATGGGACAGACCCTACGAGCAGTACTTC.

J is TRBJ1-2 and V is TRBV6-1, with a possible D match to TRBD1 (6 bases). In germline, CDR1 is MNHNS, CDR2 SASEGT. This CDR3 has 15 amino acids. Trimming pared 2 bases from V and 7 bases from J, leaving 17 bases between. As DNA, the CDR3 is TGTGCCAGCAGTGAATGGGGGCCCGGCACGACTGGCTACACCTTC. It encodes CASSEWGPGTTGYTF.

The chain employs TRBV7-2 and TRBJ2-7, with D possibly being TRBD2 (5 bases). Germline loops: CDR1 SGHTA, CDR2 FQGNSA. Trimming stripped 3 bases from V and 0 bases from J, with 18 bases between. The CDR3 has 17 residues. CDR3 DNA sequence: TGTGCCAGCAGCTTTTTTGGGCTTAGCGAAAGCTCCTACGAGCAGTACTTC. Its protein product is CASSFFGLSESSYEQYF.

CDR3 region: CASSFGAGRGETQYF. As DNA, the CDR3 is TGTGCCAGCAGCTTTGGGGCCGGGAGAGGCGAGACCCAGTACTTC. The chain employs TRBV13 and TRBJ2-5; maybe TRBD2 (6 bases). The CDR3 contains 15 residues. V lost 3 bases, J lost 5 bases, and 16 bases lay in between. Looked up from germline, CDR1 is PRHDT and CDR2 is FYEKMQ (reference sequence).

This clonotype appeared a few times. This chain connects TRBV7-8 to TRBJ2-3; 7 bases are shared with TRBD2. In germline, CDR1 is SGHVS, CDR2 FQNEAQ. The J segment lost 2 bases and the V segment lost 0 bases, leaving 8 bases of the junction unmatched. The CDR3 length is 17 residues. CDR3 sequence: CASSLAVGAGITDTQYF. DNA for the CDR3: TGTGCCAGCAGCTTAGCGGTGGGAGCGGGAATCACAGATACGCAGTATTTT.

This chain's CDR3 is CASSTGTASNQPQHF. CDR3 DNA: TGTGCCAGCAGTACCGGGACAGCCTCCAATCAGCCCCAGCATTTT. The V and J genes are TRBV6-1 and TRBJ1-5; TRBD1 matches 7 bases. V gave up 5 bases and J gave up 3 bases; unmatched junction bases: 7. This CDR3 comprises 15 residues. Germline-derived CDR1 and CDR2 are MNHNS and SASEGT.

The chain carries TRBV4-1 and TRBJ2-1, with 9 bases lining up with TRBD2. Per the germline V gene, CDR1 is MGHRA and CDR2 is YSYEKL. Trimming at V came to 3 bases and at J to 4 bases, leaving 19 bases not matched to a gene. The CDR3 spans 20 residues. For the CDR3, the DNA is TGCGCCAGCAGCCACAGGGGGGTTTTAGCGGGAGAGGGCGGTTACAATGAGCAGTTCTTC. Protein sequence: CASSHRGVLAGEGGYNEQFF.

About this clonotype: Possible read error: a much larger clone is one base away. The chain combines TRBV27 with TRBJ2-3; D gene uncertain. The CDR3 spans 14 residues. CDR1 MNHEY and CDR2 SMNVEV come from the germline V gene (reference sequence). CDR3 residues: CTSSPRPGTDTQYF. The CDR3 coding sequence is TGTACCAGCAGCCCGCGGCCGGGCACAGATACGCAGTATTTT.

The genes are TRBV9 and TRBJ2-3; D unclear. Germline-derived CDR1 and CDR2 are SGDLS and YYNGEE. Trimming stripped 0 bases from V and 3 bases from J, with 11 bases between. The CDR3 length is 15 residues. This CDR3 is CASSVEATDTDTQYF. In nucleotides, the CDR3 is TGTGCCAGCAGCGTAGAAGCTACCGATACAGATACGCAGTATTTT. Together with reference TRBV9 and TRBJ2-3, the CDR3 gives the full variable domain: DSGVTQTPKHLITATGQRVTLRCSPRSGDLSVYWYQQSLDQGLQFLIQYYNGEERAKGNILERFSAQQFPDLHSELNLSSLELGDSALYFCASSVEATDTDTQYFGPGTRLTVL.

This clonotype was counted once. The CDR3 sequence: CATTGTNGRASYEQYF. The CDR3 DNA sequence: TGTGCCACCACCGGGACTAACGGGAGGGCGTCATACGAGCAGTACTTC. The rearrangement uses TRBV2 and TRBJ2-4, with 8 bases that match TRBD2. The end of the DNA fits TRBJ2-7 better, so the J call may be wrong. CDR1 and CDR2 (germline): SNHLY, FYNNEI. This CDR3 comprises 16 residues.

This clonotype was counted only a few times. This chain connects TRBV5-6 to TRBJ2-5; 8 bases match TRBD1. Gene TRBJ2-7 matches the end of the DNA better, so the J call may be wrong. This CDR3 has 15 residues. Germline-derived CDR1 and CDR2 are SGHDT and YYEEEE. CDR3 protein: CASSFPGTGNYEQYF. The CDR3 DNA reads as TGTGCCAGCAGCTTTCCCGGGACAGGTAACTACGAGCAGTACTTC.

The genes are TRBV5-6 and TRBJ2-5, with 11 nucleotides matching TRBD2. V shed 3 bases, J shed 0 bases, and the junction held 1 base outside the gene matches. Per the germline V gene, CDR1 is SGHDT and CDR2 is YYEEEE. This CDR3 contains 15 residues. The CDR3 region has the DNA TGTGCCAGCAGCTCACTAGCGGGAGACCAAGAGACCCAGTACTTC. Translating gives CASSSLAGDQETQYF.

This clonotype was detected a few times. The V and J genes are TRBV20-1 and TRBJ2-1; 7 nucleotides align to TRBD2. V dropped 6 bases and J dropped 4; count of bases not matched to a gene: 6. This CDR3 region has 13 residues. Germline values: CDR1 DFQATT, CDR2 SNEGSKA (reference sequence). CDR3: CSARDYQYNEQFF. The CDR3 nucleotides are TGCAGTGCCCGGGACTATCAATACAATGAGCAGTTCTTC.

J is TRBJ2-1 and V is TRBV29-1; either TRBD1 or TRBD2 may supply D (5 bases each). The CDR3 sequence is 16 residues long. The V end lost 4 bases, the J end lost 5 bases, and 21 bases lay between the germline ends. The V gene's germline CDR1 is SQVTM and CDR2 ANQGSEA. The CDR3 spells CSVGGSRERGDNEQFF. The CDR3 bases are TGCAGCGTTGGTGGGAGCAGGGAAAGGGGTGACAATGAGCAGTTCTTC.

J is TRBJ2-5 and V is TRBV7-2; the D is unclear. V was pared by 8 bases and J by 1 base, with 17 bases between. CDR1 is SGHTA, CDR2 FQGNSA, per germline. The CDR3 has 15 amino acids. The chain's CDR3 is CASLNPAQSQETQYF. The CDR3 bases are TGTGCCAGCCTAAATCCCGCGCAGTCCCAAGAGACCCAGTACTTC.